What follows describes a single T cell receptor beta chain. This clone was seen only once. Its antigen is still unknown. It has no much larger one-base neighbor in the sample; base qualities were not kept. The time point label for this specimen denotes: baseline before first vaccination. This specimen's treatment or condition label, per the study, means: meningococcal conjugate vaccine given as trial control. Vaccinee samples came from UK trials COV001 and COV002, including a single-blind randomized controlled phase 2/3 trial of AZD1222 (ChAdOx1 nCoV-19) in healthy adults. Trial participant PBMC samples were collected at day 0 and day 28 after the second dose for TCRbeta chain sequencing. The data derive from a study of T cell responses to AZD1222 COVID-19 vaccine (dated by TCRdb to 2020 to 2023). For the study in its entirety: TCR sequencing covered over 230 trial participants: approximately 200 given two doses of AZD1222 and 26 given two doses of MenACWY control vaccine. Trial participants were enrolled by age into subgroups of 18-55, 56-69 and 70-plus years, and around 140, 26 and 57 TCR-sequenced participants, respectively, were included in these subgroups.

Study-wide conclusions, independent of this receptor: A significant rise in spike-specific TCR breadth and depth was observed after two AZD1222 doses relative to day 0 and relative to MenACWY recipients. Because no samples from the day 14 peak response were available, repertoires could be characterized only after the peak T cell response. Participants were mostly white British, with more females than males. The authors suggested clonal diversity may have been underestimated. In the small 56-69-year group, the increase in depth fell short of significance, most likely because of low power. Only 5 to 7 AZD1222 recipients were SARS-CoV-2 seropositive at baseline, limiting conclusions about previously exposed vaccinees. Vaccine-associated CD4 TCRs spanned the whole spike protein, with dominant responses in regions 160-218 and 743-854. Reportedly, almost half of the unique spike-specific TCRs recognized epitopes lying outside the regions that are mutated in the B.1.351 and B.1.1.7 variants.

The CDR3 regions of human TCRbeta chains were analyzed by immunosequencing. On the study's bioinformatics: Repertoire TCRs were checked for matches against a reference library of SARS-CoV-2-specific TCRs that had been generated using the MIRA antigen-specificity platform. Breadth was defined as the fraction of unique TCRs that were SARS-CoV-2-associated. Depth was defined as the fraction of total T cells that were SARS-CoV-2-associated. Using the MIRA data, each spike-specific TCR was mapped to the spike region that the TCR reacts to and placed in a CD4 or CD8 class. Log10-transformed breadth and depth values were compared by one-way ANOVA with Sidak's multiple comparisons tests. Here the immuneACCESS table is served through TCRdb, limited to in-frame sequences with V and J called. Missing clones are a known gap in these copies; in checked studies unresolved V genes cover under half, and the rest lacks a known reason. Clonal size and the V and J genes are those of that table, whereas D and trimming came from the DNA. The table for this sample lists around 180,000 clones; about 89% of them were counted only once. The top ten clones comprise about 2.5% of the sample.

V is shortened by 10 bases, J by 2 bases, and the region joining them spans 14 bases. The germline V gene sets CDR1 to MNHEY and CDR2 to SVGAGI. Taken from cysteine to phenylalanine, the CDR3 has 13 residues. Kept here is only the CDR3 DNA, which spans 39 bases and is read in frame from base 1. The TCR sequence derives from an adult in good health. Here the sequenced sample was peripheral blood, taken on day 0 of MenACWY control vaccination. The chain was built from TRBV6-5 and TRBJ1-1, with the D gene not confidently named. The nucleotide sequence is TGTGCCACCCAAGCCAGCGATAACACTGAAGCTTTCTTT. Translated, it gives CATQASDNTEAFF.